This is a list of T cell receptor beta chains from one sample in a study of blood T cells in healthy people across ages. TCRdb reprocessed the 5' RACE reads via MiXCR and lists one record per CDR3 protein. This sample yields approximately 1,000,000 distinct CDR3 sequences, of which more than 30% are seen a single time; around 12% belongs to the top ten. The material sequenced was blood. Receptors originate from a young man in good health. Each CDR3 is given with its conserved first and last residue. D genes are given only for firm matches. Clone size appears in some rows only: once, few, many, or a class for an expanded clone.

CDR3: CSAREGDPGNTIYF; DNA: TGCAGTGCTAGAGAAGGGGACCCTGGAAACACCATATATTTT; V: TRBV20-1; size: NA; D: NA; J: TRBJ1-3
CDR3: CATYREMNTEAFF; DNA: TGTGCCACATACAGGGAAATGAACACTGAAGCTTTCTTT; V: TRBV28; size: NA; D: NA; J: TRBJ1-1
CDR3: CASSLGPGGNQPLHF; DNA: TGTGCCAGCAGTTTGGGGCCCGGTGGCAATCAGCCCCTGCATTTT; V: TRBV6-2/TRBV6-3; size: NA; D: NA; J: TRBJ1-5
CDR3: CASSPSKDRYEQYF; DNA: TGTGCCAGCTCACCATCAAAGGACCGCTACGAGCAGTACTTC; V: TRBV18; size: once; D: NA; J: TRBJ2-7
CDR3: CASRRQGGTYNEQYF; DNA: TGTGCCAGCAGGAGACAGGGTGGTACCTACAATGAGCAGTACTTC; V: TRBV12-3/TRBV12-4; size: NA; D: TRBD1; J: TRBJ2-5
CDR3: CASSSGRGSGANVLTF; DNA: TGTGCCAGCAGTTCCGGACGGGGGTCTGGGGCCAACGTCCTGACTTTC; V: TRBV6-6; size: NA; D: NA; J: TRBJ2-6
CDR3: CASNSGQLQETQYF; DNA: TGTGCCAGCAATTCAGGACAGTTACAAGAGACCCAGTACTTC; V: TRBV2; size: few; D: NA; J: TRBJ2-5
CDR3: CASSLEGLAATDAQYF; DNA: TGCGCCAGCAGCTTGGAGGGACTAGCGGCCACAGATGCGCAGTATTTT; V: TRBV5-1; size: NA; D: TRBD2; J: TRBJ2-3
CDR3: CASSYSNRGNSPLHF; DNA: TGTGCCAGCAGTTACTCGAATAGGGGTAATTCACCCCTCCACTTT; V: TRBV6-6; size: few; D: NA; J: TRBJ1-6
CDR3: CSAGSGGPTDTQYF; DNA: TGCAGTGCCGGTAGCGGGGGGCCCACAGATACGCAGTATTTT; V: TRBV20-1; size: NA; D: TRBD2; J: TRBJ2-3
CDR3: CASSEAPGYTF; DNA: TGTGCCAGCAGTGAAGCTCCTGGCTACACCTTC; V: TRBV2; size: few; D: NA; J: TRBJ1-2
CDR3: CASSQVGVESEKLFF; DNA: TGCGCCAGCAGCCAAGTGGGGGTGGAGAGTGAAAAACTGTTTTTT; V: TRBV4-1; size: few; D: NA; J: TRBJ1-4
CDR3: CASSRLTSGPFTQETQYF; DNA: TGTGCCAGCTCAAGACTCACTAGCGGGCCGTTTACCCAAGAGACCCAGTACTTC; V: TRBV18; size: NA; D: TRBD2; J: TRBJ2-5
CDR3: CSARDTGYNEQFF; DNA: TGCAGTGCTAGAGATACCGGGTACAATGAGCAGTTCTTC; V: TRBV20-1; size: few; D: NA; J: TRBJ2-1
CDR3: CASSQPGQDYEQYF; DNA: TGTGCCAGCAGCCAACCGGGACAGGACTACGAGCAGTACTTC; V: TRBV7-9; size: NA; D: TRBD1; J: TRBJ2-7
CDR3: CASSQEPWTSGGTNEQFF; DNA: TGCGCCAGCAGCCAAGAACCGTGGACTAGCGGGGGGACTAATGAGCAGTTCTTC; V: TRBV4-1; size: NA; D: TRBD2; J: TRBJ2-1
CDR3: CASRPTGSGYGYTF; DNA: TGTGCCAGCAGGCCTACGGGCAGCGGTTATGGCTACACCTTC; V: TRBV2; size: NA; D: NA; J: TRBJ1-2
CDR3: CASSYGRGVQYF; DNA: TGCGCCAGCAGTTACGGCAGGGGTGTACAGTACTTC; V: TRBV6-5; size: NA; D: NA; J: TRBJ2-7
CDR3: CASSPRGHGNTEAFF; DNA: TGTGCCAGCAGTCCCAGGGGTCACGGGAACACTGAAGCTTTCTTT; V: TRBV12-3/TRBV12-4; size: NA; D: NA; J: TRBJ1-1
CDR3: CASSLVVEETQYF; DNA: TGTGCCAGCAGCTTAGTTGTTGAAGAGACCCAGTACTTC; V: TRBV7-9; size: many; D: NA; J: TRBJ2-5
CDR3: CSVGVQSNTEAFF; DNA: TGCAGTGTAGGCGTTCAGAGTAACACTGAAGCTTTCTTT; V: TRBV20-1; size: NA; D: NA; J: TRBJ1-1
CDR3: CASSYPRTGFLYNEQYF; DNA: TGTGCCAGCAGTTACCCCCGGACAGGGTTTCTCTACAATGAGCAGTACTTC; V: TRBV6-2/TRBV6-3; size: few; D: TRBD1; J: TRBJ2-7
CDR3: CAISDPSGANVLTF; DNA: TGTGCCATCAGTGACCCCTCTGGGGCCAACGTCCTGACTTTC; V: TRBV10-3; size: few; D: NA; J: TRBJ2-6
CDR3: CASSLEAGARETQYF; DNA: TGTGCCAGCAGCTTAGAGGCGGGGGCAAGAGAGACCCAGTACTTC; V: TRBV11-2; size: NA; D: NA; J: TRBJ2-5
CDR3: CASSRVAIQETQYF; DNA: TGTGCCAGCAGTCGAGTAGCGATCCAAGAGACCCAGTACTTC; V: TRBV6-5; size: NA; D: NA; J: TRBJ2-5
CDR3: CAGSQTLGGIHEQYF; DNA: TGTGCCGGCAGCCAAACCCTTGGGGGAATCCACGAGCAGTACTTC; V: TRBV4-2; size: NA; D: NA; J: TRBJ2-7
CDR3: CASSLWTGPQYF; DNA: TGTGCCAGCAGTCTCTGGACAGGGCCTCAGTACTTC; V: TRBV2; size: NA; D: TRBD1; J: TRBJ2-5
CDR3: CASSPTSGVTGELFF; DNA: TGTGCCAGCAGCCCCACTAGCGGGGTAACCGGGGAGCTGTTTTTT; V: TRBV12-3/TRBV12-4; size: few; D: TRBD2; J: TRBJ2-2
CDR3: CASSQADREGAEAFF; DNA: TGCGCCAGCAGCCAAGCGGACAGGGAAGGGGCTGAAGCTTTCTTT; V: TRBV4-1; size: few; D: TRBD1; J: TRBJ1-1
CDR3: CASSFGGKDTEAFF; DNA: TGTGCCAGCAGCTTCGGGGGAAAAGACACTGAAGCTTTCTTT; V: TRBV7-8; size: NA; D: NA; J: TRBJ1-1
CDR3: CASSATYVGTGLDTQYF; DNA: TGTGCCAGCAGCGCGACATATGTTGGGACAGGGTTAGATACGCAGTATTTT; V: TRBV9; size: few; D: TRBD1; J: TRBJ2-3
CDR3: CAIRPTTENNPPLHF; DNA: TGTGCCATCAGGCCCACTACGGAGAATAATCCACCCCTCCACTTT; V: TRBV10-3; size: NA; D: NA; J: TRBJ1-6
CDR3: CASSHRTDYSPLHF; DNA: TGTGCCAGCAGTCACCGGACGGATTATTCACCCCTCCACTTT; V: TRBV6-2/TRBV6-3; size: NA; D: NA; J: TRBJ1-6
CDR3: CASRDSTGTVNLSYTF; DNA: TGTGCCAGCAGGGATTCTACCGGGACAGTGAATTTGAGCTACACCTTC; V: TRBV6-6; size: few; D: TRBD1; J: TRBJ1-2
CDR3: CASSQRQANYGYTF; DNA: TGTGCCAGCAGCCAAAGACAGGCTAACTATGGCTACACCTTC; V: TRBV7-9; size: NA; D: NA; J: TRBJ1-2
CDR3: CASSSWGGGTEAFF; DNA: TGTGCCAGCAGCTCGTGGGGGGGTGGGACTGAAGCTTTCTTT; V: TRBV28; size: once; D: NA; J: TRBJ1-1
CDR3: CASSIAGASGSTDTQYF; DNA: TGTGCCAGTAGTATAGCAGGGGCTAGCGGCAGCACAGATACGCAGTATTTT; V: TRBV19; size: NA; D: NA; J: TRBJ2-3
CDR3: CAISEVGQRSNGYTF; DNA: TGTGCCATCAGTGAAGTGGGACAGCGGTCGAATGGCTACACCTTC; V: TRBV10-3; size: few; D: TRBD1; J: TRBJ1-2
CDR3: CASSLNRPSPGTDTQYF; DNA: TGTGCCAGCAGCTTAAACCGCCCCTCTCCGGGCACAGATACGCAGTATTTT; V: TRBV7-3; size: NA; D: NA; J: TRBJ2-3
CDR3: CASSGQKHSGNTIYF; DNA: TGTGCCAGCAGCGGACAGAAACACTCTGGAAACACCATATATTTT; V: TRBV2; size: NA; D: NA; J: TRBJ1-3